The text below deals with one TCR beta chain. The antigen is unknown. This sample was taken from a study of vaccination effects on CD4 cells after COVID-19. Expansion of antigen-specific CD4+ T cells with viral peptide pools was carried out by the ViraFEST assay before sequencing. Between days 9 and 10 of culture, CD4+ T cells were separated out. The study found no prior SARS-CoV-2 infection in the vaccine recipients, who tested negative for nucleocapsid antibodies. A half-volume exchange with IL-2 medium occurred on days 3 and 7. TCRdb keeps only in-frame clones here, not all; method: immunoSEQ multiplex PCR. The table has about 21,000 clones, around 72% seen once. Study-level results: Just 1 of 255 vaccine-induced clones in healthy recipients was cross-reactive.

V was shortened by 1 base and J by 2 bases, with 9 bases between the two germline ends. The CDR3 has 14 residues. From germline, CDR1 is MGHRA and CDR2 YSYEKL. Source: CD4+ T cells from PBMCs cultured with HCoV-NL63 spike peptides, taken before COVID-19 vaccination. The V and J genes are TRBV4-1 and TRBJ2-7; D is unclear. This clonotype was sampled from a human donor who received a COVID-19 vaccine. For the CDR3, the DNA is TGCGCCAGCAGCCAAGTGCCGGGCGCCTACGAGCAGTACTTC. Protein: CASSQVPGAYEQYF.